The text below deals with one T cell receptor beta chain. Antigen: not known. The PCR had 60 Vbeta and 13 Jbeta primers. TCRdb's copy holds only in-frame clones and misses some; the assay was immunoSEQ multiplex PCR. The data show about 140,000 clones, around four fifths seen once. This entry is derived from a study of cytomegalovirus exposure and HLA in healthy donors. General study results and limits: Immune exposure information comprised only CMV serostatus.

This clonotype originated in a man between 40 and 49 years old in good health and CMV-seronegative. Sequenced input: PBMCs.

The DNA for the CDR3 is TGTGCCAGTAGTATAAAACGGCGGATAACCGTGAACACTGAAGCTTTCTTT. This sequence encodes CASSIKRRITVNTEAFF. The gene calls are TRBV19 and TRBJ1-1; D is unresolved. The CDR3 covers 17 residues. Trimming shortened V by 2 bases and J by 0 bases, and 16 bases separated the two germline ends. Per germline, CDR1 LNHDA and CDR2 SQIVND (reference sequence).